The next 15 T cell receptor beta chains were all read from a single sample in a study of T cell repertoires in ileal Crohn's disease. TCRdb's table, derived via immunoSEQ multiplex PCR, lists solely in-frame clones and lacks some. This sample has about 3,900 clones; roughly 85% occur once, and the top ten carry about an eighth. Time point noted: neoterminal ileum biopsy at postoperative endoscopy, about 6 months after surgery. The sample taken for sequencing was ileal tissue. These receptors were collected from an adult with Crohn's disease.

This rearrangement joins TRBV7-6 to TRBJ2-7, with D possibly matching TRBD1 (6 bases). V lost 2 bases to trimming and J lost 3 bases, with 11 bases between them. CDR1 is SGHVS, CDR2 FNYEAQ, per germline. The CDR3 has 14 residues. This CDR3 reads CASSLNEGGYEQYF. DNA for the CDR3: TGTGCCAGCAGCTTAAATGAAGGGGGCTACGAGCAGTACTTC.

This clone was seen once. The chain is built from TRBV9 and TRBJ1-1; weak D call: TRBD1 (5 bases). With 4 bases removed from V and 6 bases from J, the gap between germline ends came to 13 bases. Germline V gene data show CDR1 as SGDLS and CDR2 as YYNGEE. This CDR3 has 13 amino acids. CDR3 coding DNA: TGTGCCAGCAGCCCAGAGGCAGGGCCTGAAGCTTTCTTT. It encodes CASSPEAGPEAFF.

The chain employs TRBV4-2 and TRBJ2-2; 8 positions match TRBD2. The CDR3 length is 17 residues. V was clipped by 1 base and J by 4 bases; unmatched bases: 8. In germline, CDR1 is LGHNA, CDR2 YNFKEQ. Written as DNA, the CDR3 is TGTGCCAGCAGCCAAGGACGGACTAGCTTGGGCACCGGGGAGCTGTTTTTT. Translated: CASSQGRTSLGTGELFF.

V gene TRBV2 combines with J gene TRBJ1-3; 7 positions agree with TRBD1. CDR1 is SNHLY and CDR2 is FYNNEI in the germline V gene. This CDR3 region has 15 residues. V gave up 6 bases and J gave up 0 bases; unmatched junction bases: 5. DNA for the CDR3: TGTGCCAGCAGGCAAGGGACAGTCTCTGGAAACACCATATATTTT. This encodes CASRQGTVSGNTIYF.

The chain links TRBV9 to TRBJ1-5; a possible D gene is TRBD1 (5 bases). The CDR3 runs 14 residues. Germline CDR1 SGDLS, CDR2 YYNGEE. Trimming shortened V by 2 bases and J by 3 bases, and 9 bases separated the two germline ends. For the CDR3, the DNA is TGTGCCAGCAGCGTTGATGGGGCCAATCAGCCCCAGCATTTT. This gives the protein CASSVDGANQPQHF.

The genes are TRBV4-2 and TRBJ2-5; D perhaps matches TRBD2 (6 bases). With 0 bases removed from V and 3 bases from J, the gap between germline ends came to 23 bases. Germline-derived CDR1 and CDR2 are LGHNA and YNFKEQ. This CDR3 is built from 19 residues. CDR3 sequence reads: CASSQEGLWRDFPEETQYF. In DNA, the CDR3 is TGTGCCAGCAGCCAAGAGGGGCTTTGGAGGGACTTCCCTGAAGAGACCCAGTACTTC.

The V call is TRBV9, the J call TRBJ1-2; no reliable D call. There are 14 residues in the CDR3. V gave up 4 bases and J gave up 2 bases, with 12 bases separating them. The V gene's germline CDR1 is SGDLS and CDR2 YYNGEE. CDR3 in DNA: TGTGCCAGCAGCCCCCTCGGGTCAAACTATGGCTACACCTTC. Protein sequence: CASSPLGSNYGYTF.

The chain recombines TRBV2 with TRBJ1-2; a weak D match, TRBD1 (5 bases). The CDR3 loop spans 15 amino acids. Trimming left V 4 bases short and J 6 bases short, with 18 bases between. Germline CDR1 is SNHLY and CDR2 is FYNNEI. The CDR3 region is CASSVRGAGSDGYTF. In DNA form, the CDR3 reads TGTGCCAGCAGTGTTCGAGGAGCAGGGTCGGATGGCTACACCTTC.

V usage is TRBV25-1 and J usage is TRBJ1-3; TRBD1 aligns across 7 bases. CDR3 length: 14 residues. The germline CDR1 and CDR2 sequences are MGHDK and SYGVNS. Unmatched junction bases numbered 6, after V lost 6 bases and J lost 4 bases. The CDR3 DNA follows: TGTGCCAGCAGAGACAGGGCGGAAGGAAACACCATATATTTT. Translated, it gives CASRDRAEGNTIYF.

In nucleotides, the CDR3 is TGTGCCAGTAGTTCGGGACAGGGGGCCGGAGATGAAAAACTGTTTTTT. Encoded protein: CASSSGQGAGDEKLFF. The J gene is TRBJ1-4, the V gene TRBV19, with TRBD1 matching over 12 bases. This CDR3 spans 16 amino acids. The junction had 7 bases not matched to a gene; V was cut back by 5 bases and J by 6 bases. Looked up from germline, CDR1 is LNHDA and CDR2 is SQIVND (reference sequence).

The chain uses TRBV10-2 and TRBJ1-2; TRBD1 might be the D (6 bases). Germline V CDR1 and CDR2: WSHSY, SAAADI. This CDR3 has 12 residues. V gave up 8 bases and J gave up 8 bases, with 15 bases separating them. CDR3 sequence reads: CASCPSGGGYTF. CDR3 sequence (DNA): TGCGCCAGCTGTCCCTCGGGGGGCGGCTACACCTTC.

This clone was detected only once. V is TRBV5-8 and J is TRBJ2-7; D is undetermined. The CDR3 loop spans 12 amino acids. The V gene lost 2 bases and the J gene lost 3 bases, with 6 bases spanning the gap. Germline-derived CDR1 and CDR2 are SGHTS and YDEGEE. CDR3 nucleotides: TGTGCCAGCAGCTTAGCATACTACGAGCAGTACTTC. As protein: CASSLAYYEQYF.

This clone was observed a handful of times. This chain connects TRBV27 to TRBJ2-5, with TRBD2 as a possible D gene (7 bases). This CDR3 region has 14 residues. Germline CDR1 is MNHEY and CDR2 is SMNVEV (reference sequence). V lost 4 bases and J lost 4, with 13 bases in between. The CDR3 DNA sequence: TGTGCCAGCAGTTATGGGGGGGCCAGAGAGACCCAGTACTTC. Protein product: CASSYGGARETQYF.

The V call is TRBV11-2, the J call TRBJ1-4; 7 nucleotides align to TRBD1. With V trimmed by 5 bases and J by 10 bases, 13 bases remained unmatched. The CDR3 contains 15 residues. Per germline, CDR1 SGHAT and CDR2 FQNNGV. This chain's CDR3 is CASSNRQGRGRKLFF. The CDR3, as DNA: TGTGCCAGCAGCAATCGACAGGGAAGAGGTCGAAAACTGTTTTTT.

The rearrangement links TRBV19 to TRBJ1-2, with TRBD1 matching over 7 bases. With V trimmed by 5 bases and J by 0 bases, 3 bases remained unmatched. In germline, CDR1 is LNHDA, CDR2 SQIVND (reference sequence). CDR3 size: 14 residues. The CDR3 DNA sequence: TGTGCCAGTAGTTGGGACAGATCTAACTATGGCTACACCTTC. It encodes CASSWDRSNYGYTF.